This record concerns one T cell receptor beta chain sequence. This clone was detected a few times. No antigen is known for it. No base quality values were provided; no much bigger clone lies one nucleotide off. Each donor gave one peripheral blood draw, about 110 mL on average, collected into heparinised tubes. A BD FACSAria II was used to sort naive, central memory, regulatory and stem cell-like memory CD4+ T cells with a panel that included CD45RO, CCR7, CD25, CD127, CD95 and CD27. Every sorted population had a purity above 95%. PBMCs were separated immediately by Lymphoprep density gradient centrifugation and were stained directly, without being cultured. To minimize batch effects, samples were stained and sorted in pairs, one healthy donor with one patient per experiment. This sample stems from a study of beta chain features in type 1 diabetes (dated by TCRdb to the late 2010s). Study-level background: Patients and healthy donors did not differ in mean age, gender distribution, total cell number or subset yield. In the study, recently diagnosed type 1 diabetes patients and matched healthy donors were compared on the TCRB repertoires of their sorted circulating CD4+ T cell subsets. Regulatory and stem cell-like memory subsets were isolated from only 8 patients and about 8 healthy donors, whereas naive and central memory subsets came from all 30 or so donors. A total of 90 million to 130 million sorted cells were examined across all samples, and a strong correlation was observed between cell number per subset and RNA yield. The paper as a whole reports these results and caveats: At VDJ recombination sites, type 1 diabetes patients had fewer insertions and more deleted nucleotides, which implies abnormalities in thymic rearrangement. Because cDNA was sequenced instead of genomic DNA, activated cells with high expression could be over-represented, although the groups did not differ in activation or CD3 levels. The naive, central memory and regulatory TCRB repertoires appeared to resemble one another more closely among patients than among healthy donors. PCR may preferentially amplify shorter templates, but because patient and control samples were amplified and corrected together, any resulting skew would affect both groups equally. Because the HLA sub-analyses included only small numbers of individuals, any influence of HLA type on TCRB rearrangement was left unresolved. In all four CD4+ subsets, TCRB CDR3 length was moderately but significantly shorter in type 1 diabetes patients.

The CDR3 runs 15 residues from the cysteine to the phenylalanine. Only the CDR3 DNA is retained, 45 bases long and in frame from the first base. Sequences SGHNT (CDR1) and YYREEE (CDR2) are obtained from the germline V gene (reference sequence). Unmatched junction bases come to 5, with V trimmed by 4 bases and J by 2 bases. The High Capacity cDNA Reverse Transcription Kit was used to reverse transcribe all of the isolated RNA, meaning that expressed TCRB transcripts were what got sequenced. Naive, central memory and regulatory T cell samples underwent deep immunoSEQ sequencing, averaging roughly 3.3 million total reads per sample. Sorted cells were lysed in RLT buffer and RNA was extracted with DNase-treated RNeasy Micro or Mini kits, depending on cell number. To prevent cross-contamination, every cell subset was processed on its own, while patient and healthy donor samples were processed together. The immunoSEQ multiplex PCR was used to amplify TCRB sequences from cDNA, yielding 87-bp fragments that span the CDR3 region. Amplicons were sequenced on the Illumina HiSeq platform. Turning to the authors' computational methods: Synthetic template baselines were used to correct PCR bias computationally, reads within Hamming distance 2 were collapsed together, and singletons that could not be merged were discarded. By aligning reads against IMGT, V, D and J genes, CDR3 length, and insertions or deletions at six rearrangement sites were assigned. Within each subset, clonotype counts were normalized to the number of sorted cells before true diversity and Gini coefficients were calculated with the tcR R package. Repertoire sharing was quantified using the overlap coefficient calculated on TCRB nucleotide sequences. As a proxy for the pre-selection repertoire, out-of-frame TCRB sequences from naive cells were analyzed. TCRdb mirrors the immuneACCESS table, restricted to in-frame sequences. Some clones are absent from its copies; in checked studies, under half trace to an unresolved V gene, and the reason for the others is unknown. The V and J calls and clone size come from that table; D and trimming were worked out from the DNA. The sample table records 600,000 to 750,000 clones; roughly an eighth of these occur just once. Jointly, the top ten make up around 0.12% of the sample.

This clonotype was sampled from a man aged 30 to 39 with type 1 diabetes. The V gene is TRBV5-4 and the J gene is TRBJ1-2, with 10 junctional bases fitting TRBD1. The sample taken for sequencing was naive CD4+ T cells from blood. Sample cell subset or site, as interpreted from the label and publication: true naive CD4+ T cells. The CDR3 has the sequence CASSLGQGLNYGYTF. The nucleotide sequence reads as follows: TGTGCCAGCAGCCTGGGACAGGGGCTAAACTATGGCTACACCTTC.